The clone carrying this TCR beta chain has just a few counts. From the 5' RACE reads, TCRdb called clonotypes with MiXCR, one entry per CDR3 protein. The table has hundreds of thousands of distinct CDR3 sequences, 8.7% seen once. Trimming left V 0 bases short and J 0 bases short, with 16 bases between. CDR1 is DFQATT, CDR2 SNEGSKA, per germline (reference sequence). CDR3 length equals 17 residues. The entry originates in a study of T cells after yellow fever vaccination. Study information: The authors prepared low-cell-number fractions using SMART-Seq v4 Ultra Low Input.

This receptor was identified in a man between 18 and 35 years old who received the YFV17D yellow fever vaccine. The sequencing used CD4+ T cells sorted from PBMCs, collected 5 days after the yellow fever booster vaccination. The V gene is TRBV20-1, the J gene TRBJ2-3; D not certain. In DNA, the CDR3 is TGCAGTGCTAGAGATCGGTACCACCCTCTCAGCACAGATACGCAGTATTTT. Residues: CSARDRYHPLSTDTQYF.